The 10 T cell receptor beta chains given below trace back to one sample, sequenced in a study of shared clonotypes between healthy human individuals. Generated by immunoSEQ multiplex PCR, the TCRdb table keeps only in-frame clones and is missing some. The sample holds fewer than 2.5 million clones, approximately 94% seen once. The source material was naive CD4+ T cells from PBMCs. The sample's subset: CD45RA+ positively selected. The receptors derive from a man between 18 and 35 years old in good health. Some clones in this sample may be carry-over from other donors' samples.

CDR3 nucleotide sequence: TGTGCCAGCAGGGCGGCAGGGGGTACCTACGAGCAGTACTTC. This gives the protein CASRAAGGTYEQYF. The chain is built from TRBV6-5 and TRBJ2-7, with 7 bases lining up with TRBD1. V trimming: 6 bases; J trimming: 2 bases; junction bases outside the gene matches: 7. In germline, CDR1 is MNHEY, CDR2 SVGAGI. This CDR3 spans 14 amino acids.

The chain uses TRBV5-1 and TRBJ1-4; TRBD1 matches at 7 bases. CDR1 and CDR2 (germline): SGHRS, YFSETQ. The ends lost 3 bases at V and 7 bases at J; junction bases unmatched: 9. The CDR3 runs 15 residues. CDR3 in amino acids: CASSSGQPLGEKLFF. The CDR3 bases are TGCGCCAGCAGCTCGGGACAGCCCCTGGGTGAAAAACTGTTTTTT.

The CDR3: CASSLSRGGRLDNEQFF. Written as DNA, the CDR3 is TGTGCCAGCAGTCTTTCTCGGGGGGGGAGACTAGACAATGAGCAGTTCTTC. The chain is built from TRBV28 and TRBJ2-1; 8 bases fit TRBD2. V shed 5 bases and J 5 bases; nucleotides not matched to a gene: 14. Germline assignment: CDR1 MDHEN and CDR2 SYDVKM. CDR3 length: 17 amino acids. Together with reference TRBV28 and TRBJ2-1, the CDR3 gives the full variable domain: DVKVTQSSRYLVKRTGEKVFLECVQDMDHENMFWYRQDPGLGLRLIYFSYDVKMKEKGDIPEGYSVSREKKERFSLILESASTNQTSMYLCASSLSRGGRLDNEQFFGPGTRLTVL.

The rearrangement uses TRBV6-5 and TRBJ2-2, with TRBD2 identical over 8 bases. The CDR3 runs 16 residues. Germline V CDR1 and CDR2: MNHEY, SVGAGI. V trimming: 1 base; J trimming: 8 bases; junction bases outside the gene matches: 9. CDR3 DNA sequence: TGTGCCAGCAGTTACTTAGCGGGATCGGGACGGGGGGAGCTGTTTTTT. It encodes CASSYLAGSGRGELFF.

This clone was recorded once. The chain employs TRBV28 and TRBJ2-2; 11 positions agree with TRBD1. CDR1 and CDR2 from the germline V gene are MDHEN and SYDVKM. The CDR3 is 14 residues long. J lost 4 bases, V lost 8 bases, and 3 bases had no gene match. CDR3 bases: TGTGCCAGCTCCGGACAGGGGGCCACCGGGGAGCTGTTTTTT. Translating gives CASSGQGATGELFF.

This clone was picked up a small number of times. The chain has TRBV27 and TRBJ1-2, with 8 nucleotides matching TRBD1. With 8 bases clipped from V and 8 bases from J, the junction kept 7 bases outside the gene matches. Germline V gene lookup returns CDR1 MNHEY and CDR2 SMNVEV (reference sequence). The CDR3 consists of 12 residues. The CDR3 reads CASRPRGQGYTF. The CDR3 bases are TGTGCCAGCCGCCCCAGGGGGCAAGGCTACACCTTC.

J is TRBJ1-5 and V is TRBV5-1, with D perhaps TRBD1 (6 bases). The CDR3 is made up of 15 amino acids. The V gene lost 0 bases and the J gene lost 3 bases, with 10 bases spanning the gap. Germline CDR1 SGHRS, CDR2 YFSETQ. The DNA for the CDR3 is TGCGCCAGCAGCTTGGAGGACAGCTCCAATCAGCCCCAGCATTTT. Translating gives CASSLEDSSNQPQHF.

The V call is TRBV6-6, the J call TRBJ1-1; D remains ambiguous. The length of the CDR3 is 14 residues. Trimming shortened V by 5 bases and J by 3 bases, and 13 bases separated the two germline ends. Germline lookup yields CDR1 MNHNY and CDR2 SVGAGI (reference sequence). The CDR3 protein is CASSAKSKDTEAFF. The CDR3 DNA reads TGTGCCAGCAGTGCCAAGTCCAAGGACACTGAAGCTTTCTTT.

The CDR3 coding sequence is TGTGCCAGCAGCCCCGGGGCAGGGCCAGCCTACGAGCAGTACTTC. As protein: CASSPGAGPAYEQYF. V gene TRBV5-4 combines with J gene TRBJ2-7; perhaps D is TRBD1 or TRBD2 (5 bases each). This CDR3 is 15 amino acids long. In germline, CDR1 is SGHNT, CDR2 YYREEE (reference sequence). Trimming left V 4 bases short and J 2 bases short, with 16 bases between.

This clone has more than one count but fewer than ten. This sequence joins TRBV7-9 and TRBJ1-4; D call uncertain. Deletions cut 5 bases from V and 8 bases from J, with 12 bases between. The germline V gene has CDR1 SEHNR and CDR2 FQNEAQ (reference sequence). The CDR3 length is 13 residues. The CDR3 sequence: CASSPRIVEKLFF. The CDR3 bases are TGTGCCAGCAGCCCGCGGATAGTGGAAAAACTGTTTTTT.